This paragraph reports one TCR beta chain. The data derive from a study of tumour-infiltrating T cells in Burkitt lymphoma. Repertoires were generated with immunoSEQ multiplex PCR, while TCRdb's copy carries only in-frame clones and drops some. Here the sample spans more than 45,000 clones, more than 25% being singletons. There are 14 residues in the CDR3. Germline-derived CDR1 and CDR2 are LNHDA and SQIVND (reference sequence). V trimming: 4 bases; J trimming: 4 bases; junction bases outside the gene matches: 2. This TCR was recovered from a human donor with Burkitt lymphoma. The chain recombines TRBV19 with TRBJ2-2; 8 nucleotides line up with TRBD1. The sample consisted of tumor tissue. As DNA, the CDR3 is TGTGCCAGTAGTAGGGGACAGGCCACCGGGGAGCTGTTTTTT. Its translation is CASSRGQATGELFF.